This entry is about one T cell receptor (beta chain). Only a few counts were recorded for this clone. It lacks a known antigen. No base quality information exists; no much larger clone differs at one position. Libraries came from the immunoSEQ multiplex PCR assay. The multiplex PCR relied on a mix of 60 forward primers for TCR Vbeta segments and 13 reverse primers for TCR Jbeta segments. Amplification of the CDR3 region of rearranged TCR beta genes was performed with a multiplex PCR assay on genomic DNA. Amplified TCR beta libraries were sequenced as 87-base-pair reads on the Illumina HiSeq System. The published analysis was carried out like this. Across the 600 to 700 repertoires, a later analysis counted 75 million to 90 million unique TCR beta chains, around 11 million of which were shared by at least two donors. To remove PCR and sequencing errors, raw reads were error-corrected and collapsed into unique sequences using a nearest-neighbor algorithm that merged closely related sequences. Alignment of CDR3 sequences to IMGT reference sequences was used to assign V, D and J gene segments. Each retained sequence needed at least a six-nucleotide match to both a V gene segment and a J gene segment. Rearrangements were called productive when the CDR3 lacked stop codons and stayed in frame with V and J; all others were non-productive. CDR3 was defined by IMGT convention, running from the second conserved V-encoded cysteine to the conserved J-encoded phenylalanine. In an earlier analysis of approximately 500 of the donors, sequences lacking an unambiguous match to a single V gene segment were excluded. An earlier analysis of just under 600 of the donors called V segments functional above 56.7% productive rearrangements and segregating when the between-donor standard deviation exceeded 5%. A statistical classification framework was built to diagnose cytomegalovirus status from the catalog of TCR beta chain sequences. V and J gene assignment, in a later analysis, came from comparing TCR nucleotide sequences with IMGT/GENE-DB human TR gene sequences. Using the TCRdist pipeline, a later analysis assigned CDR3 sequences along with most-parsimonious VDJ recombination scenarios. In a later analysis, each TCR beta chain was defined by its CDR3 amino acid sequence together with its V-gene family, and reads lacking a unique V-gene family were excluded. In a later analysis, 550 to 650 highly shared, low-generation-probability nucleotide sequences were removed to address suspected cross-contamination and a sequencing artifact. In a later analysis, a clonal expansion index was calculated for each public chain from normalized within-repertoire ranks of inferred template counts. Generation probabilities in a later analysis came from a VDJ recombination model fitted to out-of-frame rearrangements, and those results were checked against IGoR. Hypergeometric tests were used in a later analysis to score TCR-TCR, TCR-HLA and TCR-CMV co-occurrence, with a repertoire-size bias correction applied to the TCR pairs. To estimate false discovery rates, a later analysis permuted the HLA or CMV assignments 20 times. In a later analysis, co-occurring TCRs were grouped using DBSCAN, and TCRdist sequence similarity was added for clustering within HLA-allele-positive subsets. Repertoires with fewer than 30,000 or more than 120,000 public chains, plus five repertoires with anomalous nucleotide sharing, were excluded from co-occurrence clustering. TCRdb took this table from immuneACCESS and kept in-frame rearrangements with V and J called. Such tables lack part of the clones; where checked against another copy, unresolved V genes explain under half of the gap, and the rest is unexplained. Clonal size and the V and J genes are those of that table, whereas D and trimming came from the DNA. This sample lists roughly 100,000 clones; 9.5% to 15% were detected once. The ten top clones hold approximately 15% of the sample.

The cohort consisted of 666 healthy bone marrow donors. At the time of sampling, all cohort members were nominally healthy, though unrecorded immune exposures were likely present. The donor tested CMV seropositive, placing the donor among the roughly 300 seropositive members of the cohort. A peripheral blood sample was provided by each donor, and peripheral blood mononuclear cells were used for TCR beta sequencing. Genomic DNA extraction from the blood cell samples was performed with the Qiagen DNeasy Blood Extraction Kit. The CDR3 covers 15 residues, taking in both the cysteine and the phenylalanine. Kept here is only the CDR3 DNA, which spans 45 bases and is read in frame from base 1. Clipping removes 7 bases from V and 0 bases from J, with 8 as the unmatched junction base count. Taken from the germline V gene, the CDR1 and CDR2 loops are SGHRS and YFSETQ. This specimen belongs to a study of cytomegalovirus exposure and HLA in healthy donors (dated 2017 in TCRdb). Notes on the research overall: An earlier analysis of several hundred of the donors reported 250 to 300 Gb of sequence data and around 120 million unique TCR beta sequences obtained from about 170 million T cells. About 300 gigabases of sequencing data and around 87 million unique TCR sequences were included in an early release covering several hundred HLA-typed donors. The genetic ancestry cluster associated with self-reported Caucasian donors included 81% of the approximately 430 genotyped donors. The study aimed to test whether signatures of past pathogen exposure could be identified by cataloging public T cell receptors. Using immunosequencing, the study profiled T cell repertoires from around 680 subjects and related those repertoires to cytomegalovirus serostatus. In addition to the first cohort of roughly 670 subjects, a separate validation cohort of approximately 130 different subjects was used. To predict cytomegalovirus infection status, the study brought together high-throughput TCR immunosequencing, statistical association of individual TCRs with disease status, and machine learning. A later analysis re-examined previously published TCR beta repertoires from more than 550 donors and added high-resolution HLA genotyping to investigate patterns of TCR occurrence. Rather than using new phenotypic data, the later analysis identified candidate immune exposures from TCR beta sequences and from how often those sequences occurred across donors. An earlier analysis of roughly 580 of the donors used high-throughput TCR beta sequencing to judge whether each TCR beta V gene segment behaved as functional or pseudogenic. Donor age, sex, ethnicity and CMV serostatus were compiled together with the repertoire data. A later genetic analysis used genome-wide SNP genotypes for about three fifths of the 666 donors, treating that subset as a discovery cohort. Every repertoire in the discovery cohort had been generated on one and the same sequencing platform. Both class I and class II loci were covered by HLA typing, at four-digit resolution. The number of donors typed differed by locus, with roughly 620-630 for A, B, C, DRB1 and DQB1, roughly 550 for DQA1, 600 to 610 for DPA1, and around 450 for DPB1. Four or five DR-DQ haplotypes were handled as single units for association and clustering because linkage in the cohort was strong. On average, over 200,000 unique TCR beta nucleotide sequences were sequenced per donor among 350 to 400 genotyped donors of the cohort, with roughly 18% of those sequences being non-productive. Study-level results and caveats: Most TCR sequences were seen in very few donors, while some public TCRs were found in many individuals. Assigning TCR associations to individual alleles was difficult when HLA alleles, especially DR and DQ, strongly co-occurred. Compared with equally common non-associated chains, HLA-associated TCR beta chains in a later analysis were more clonally expanded and had lower generation probabilities. Compared with the roughly 670-donor mean, donors in an Asian-associated ancestry cluster had fewer N-insertions in productive TCRs, according to a later genetic analysis. Because counts were too low, roughly 18 rarely observed V segments, including chromosome 9 orphons, were left out of the earlier analysis of about 620 of the donors. This cohort had only TCR beta chains sequenced, and the lack of alpha or paired-chain data limited which features could be detected. At a false discovery rate of 0.05, a later analysis linked around 17,000 TCR beta sequences to specific HLA alleles. Broadly in line with IMGT annotations, most TCR beta V segments showed up in productive rearrangements about 87% or about 30% of the time in an earlier analysis of roughly 590 of the donors. Sequencing depth was assumed to be roughly uniform across donors in the presence/absence analyses, though that assumption may not hold. In vitro tests confirmed that a few of the cytomegalovirus-associated TCR beta chains recognize cytomegalovirus antigens. Some IMGT-functional V segments, including TRBV6-2 and TRBV6-3, could not be told apart with the 87-base-pair reads, so those segments were excluded. According to the authors, the approach could potentially be generalized to other disease states and immunological phenotypes. A cluster of highly shared sequence variants was judged likely to represent a technical artifact of the sequencing pipeline. According to a later analysis, most CMV-associated TCR beta chains appeared to be HLA-restricted, and the HLA associations seemed to be driven largely by CMV exposure. In a later genetic analysis, a missense DCLRE1C variant was associated with V-gene and J-gene trimming of TCR beta chains, and the association was replicated in an independent cohort. In a later analysis, TCR association rates were found to vary across HLA loci, with the most associated TCRs seen for DRB1 alleles and the fewest for HLA-C alleles. For the cohort, immune exposure information was limited to CMV serostatus. Correlated functional status among segregating V segments might reflect linkage disequilibrium, but an unknown experimental factor could not be ruled out. In a later analysis, several top co-occurrence clusters were reported to appear linked to parvovirus B19, influenza, CMV and Epstein-Barr virus. The classifier was reported to diagnose cytomegalovirus status with high specificity and sensitivity in both the original cohort and the validation cohort. Because HLA typing was unavailable for some donors at each locus, only the typed subset was used in association tests. The study gave a list of roughly 150 TCR beta chains associated with cytomegalovirus. A further reported finding was that TCR beta sequences accurately predicted the HLA-A and HLA-B alleles for most subjects in the first cohort.

The sequencing input was PBMCs. The V and J genes are TRBV5-1 and TRBJ2-3; TRBD1 fits 7 bases in the junction. The source of this sequence is a man aged 40-55 years in good health and CMV-seropositive. The encoded CDR3 is CASGDRVGSTDTQYF. In nucleotide form, the sequence is TGCGCCAGCGGCGACAGGGTCGGTAGCACAGATACGCAGTATTTT.